This T cell receptor beta chain was sequenced for a study of blood T cell repertoires in COVID-19. Germline V lookup: CDR1 MNHEY, CDR2 SMNVEV (reference sequence). This CDR3 spans 16 amino acids. Of note for this clone: The junction does not match germline at one end; this may be a read error.

Measured with immunoSEQ multiplex PCR; TCRdb has only the in-frame clones, and not every one. This table holds about 210,000 clones, about 83% found once. The receptor was derived from a man aged 55 to 70 who had recovered from COVID-19. The chain combines TRBV27 with TRBJ2-4; 7 bases match TRBD2. The sample comprised peripheral blood. CDR3 coding DNA: TGTGCCAACAGTCCCCCCGCGACGGGGGGAAAAAACATTCAGTACTTC. This sequence encodes CANSPPATGGKNIQYF.